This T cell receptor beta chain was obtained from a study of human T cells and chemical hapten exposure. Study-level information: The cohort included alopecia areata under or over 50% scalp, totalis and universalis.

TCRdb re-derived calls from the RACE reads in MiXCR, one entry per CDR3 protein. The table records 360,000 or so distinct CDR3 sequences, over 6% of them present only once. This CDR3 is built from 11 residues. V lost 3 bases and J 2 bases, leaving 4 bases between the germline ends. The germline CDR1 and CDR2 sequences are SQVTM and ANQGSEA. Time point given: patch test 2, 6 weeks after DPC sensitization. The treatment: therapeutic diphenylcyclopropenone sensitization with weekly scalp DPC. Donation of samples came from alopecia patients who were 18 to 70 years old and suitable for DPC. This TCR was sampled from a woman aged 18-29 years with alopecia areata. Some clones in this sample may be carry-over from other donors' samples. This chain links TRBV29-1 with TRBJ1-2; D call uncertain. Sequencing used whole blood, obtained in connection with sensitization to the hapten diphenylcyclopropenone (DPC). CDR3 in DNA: TGCAGCGTTGAGTGGAACTATGGCTACACCTTC. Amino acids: CSVEWNYGYTF.